This TCR beta chain was recorded in a study of cytomegalovirus exposure and HLA in healthy donors. Turning to this clone: The antigen is undetermined.

Study-wide findings and caveats: About 90% or about 30% of the time was how often most TCR beta V segments were productive, according to an earlier analysis. The authors later found TCR association rates varying by HLA locus, with DRB1 most and HLA-C fewest.

Germline CDR1 SGHNT, CDR2 YYREEE (reference sequence). The CDR3 loop spans 14 amino acids. V lost 9 bases and J lost 1; bases outside the gene matches: 7. Samples came from healthy bone marrow donors. The PCR employed 60 Vbeta primers together with 13 Jbeta primers. Only in-frame clones appear in the TCRdb table, and some are missing; sequencing was by immunoSEQ multiplex PCR. The sample yields 100,000 to 150,000 clones, about two thirds seen once. V is TRBV5-4 and J is TRBJ2-3; 8 nucleotides match TRBD1. Sequenced: PBMCs. This clonotype was sampled from a man aged 25 to 40 in good health and CMV-seronegative. In DNA, the CDR3 is TGTGCCACCCAGCCGACAGGGGGCACAGATACGCAGTATTTT. Its protein product is CATQPTGGTDTQYF.